This is a list of T cell receptor beta chains from one sample in a study of blood T cell repertoires in COVID-19. Measured with immunoSEQ multiplex PCR; TCRdb has only the in-frame clones, and not every one. The repertoire holds hundreds of thousands of clones, about nine tenths seen once, with 2% to 3% in the top ten. The sample comprised PBMCs or T cells enriched from blood (not recorded which). The receptors derive from a woman in her thirties with acute COVID-19. CDR3s include the opening cysteine and the closing phenylalanine or tryptophan. A D gene is named only where the DNA matches it firmly. Where a row states a size, it is once, few, many or the class of an expanded clone; other rows omit it.

NA	NA	TRBV5-1	TRBJ2-2	CASSSTGVPGGELFF	TGCGCCAGCAGCTCTACGGGGGTTCCGGGCGGGGAGCTGTTTTTT
NA	TRBD1	TRBV5-4	TRBJ1-4	CASRRDRGREKLFF	TGTGCCAGCAGGAGGGACAGGGGGCGTGAAAAACTGTTTTTT
NA	NA	TRBV14	TRBJ1-5	CASSRNAGIGDQPQHF	TGTGCCAGCAGCCGGAATGCAGGGATCGGTGATCAGCCCCAGCATTTT
NA	NA	TRBV5-4	TRBJ1-2	CASSLRDTRELYGYTF	TGTGCCAGCAGCTTAAGGGACACCCGAGAACTCTATGGCTACACCTTC
NA	NA	TRBV4-3	TRBJ2-2	CASSTQFRDSTGELFF	TGCGCCAGCAGCACACAGTTCAGAGATTCCACCGGGGAGCTGTTTTTT
NA	NA	TRBV27	TRBJ2-7	CASQPGSMGAYEQYF	TGTGCCAGCCAGCCCGGGTCTATGGGGGCTTACGAGCAGTACTTC
NA	TRBD1	TRBV30	TRBJ1-2	CAWIRDSPRGYTF	TGTGCCTGGATCCGGGACAGCCCGAGGGGCTACACCTTC
NA	NA	TRBV5-4	TRBJ2-3	CASSFAVRTDTQYF	TGTGCCAGCAGCTTTGCGGTCCGCACAGATACGCAGTATTTT
NA	NA	TRBV10-3	TRBJ1-3	CAISGPTGNTIYF	TGTGCCATCAGTGGCCCTACTGGAAACACCATATATTTT
NA	TRBD1	TRBV29-1	TRBJ1-2	CSADRRDRGYYGYTF	TGCAGCGCTGATCGCCGGGACAGGGGATACTATGGCTACACCTTC
NA	TRBD2	TRBV6-2/TRBV6-3	TRBJ2-3	CASSYSYYGLAGNTDTQYF	TGTGCCAGCAGTTACTCCTACTACGGACTAGCGGGGAACACAGATACGCAGTATTTT
NA	NA	TRBV4-1	TRBJ1-1	CASRTTGSGTEAFF	TGCGCCAGCAGAACTACAGGGTCGGGCACTGAAGCTTTCTTT
once	NA	TRBV19	TRBJ1-5	CASSIGGWRGQPQHF	TGTGCCAGTAGTATAGGGGGTTGGAGAGGGCAGCCCCAGCATTTT
once	TRBD1	TRBV7-9	TRBJ2-5	CASSLWRGQGKKETQYF	TGTGCCAGCAGCTTATGGCGGGGACAGGGCAAAAAAGAGACCCAGTACTTC
NA	TRBD1	TRBV5-1	TRBJ1-1	CASSLTQGANTEAFF	TGCGCCAGCAGCCTAACACAGGGGGCGAACACTGAAGCTTTCTTT
NA	TRBD1	TRBV7-2	TRBJ2-1	CASSSLDRGGNEQFF	TGTGCCAGCAGCTCTCTAGACAGGGGGGGCAATGAGCAGTTCTTC
NA	NA	TRBV3-1/TRBV3-2	TRBJ2-5	CASIRTGGGPFQETQYF	TGTGCCAGCATCCGAACGGGAGGGGGCCCATTCCAAGAGACCCAGTACTTC
NA	NA	TRBV9	TRBJ1-5	CASSVSPEEPQHF	TGTGCCAGCAGCGTATCCCCTGAGGAGCCCCAGCATTTT
NA	TRBD2	TRBV4-1	TRBJ2-7	CASSQAIAGTNYEQYF	TGCGCCAGCAGCCAAGCAATAGCGGGGACCAACTACGAGCAGTACTTC
once	TRBD1	TRBV5-1	TRBJ2-5	CASSLDRGYQETQYF	TGCGCCAGCAGCTTGGACAGGGGCTACCAAGAGACCCAGTACTTC
NA	NA	TRBV2	TRBJ1-1	CASRSGGDTEAFF	TGTGCCAGCAGATCAGGAGGGGACACTGAAGCTTTCTTT
NA	TRBD1	TRBV24-1	TRBJ2-2	CATAGTGATGELFF	TGTGCCACTGCCGGGACAGGGGCCACCGGGGAGCTGTTTTTT
NA	NA	TRBV6-5	TRBJ1-1	CASKTPGSTEAFF	TGTGCCAGCAAGACTCCGGGTTCCACTGAAGCTTTCTTT
NA	NA	TRBV7-8	TRBJ1-1	CASSLDDSEAFF	TGTGCCAGCAGCCTGGATGACAGTGAAGCTTTCTTT
NA	TRBD1	TRBV7-9	TRBJ2-7	CASSLWWGRQGASYEQYF	TGTGCCAGCAGCTTGTGGTGGGGAAGACAGGGGGCTTCCTACGAGCAGTACTTC
NA	TRBD1	TRBV5-6	TRBJ2-5	CASSPTPTGGETQYF	TGTGCCAGCAGCCCCACCCCGACAGGGGGAGAGACCCAGTACTTC
NA	NA	TRBV2	TRBJ1-5	CASRRDLYQPQHF	TGTGCCAGCAGACGGGATTTATATCAGCCCCAGCATTTT
NA	NA	TRBV6-4	TRBJ1-1	CASSGAQGPRFF	TGTGCCAGCAGTGGGGCCCAGGGGCCCAGATTCTTT
NA	TRBD1	TRBV11-2	TRBJ1-2	CASSSAPTGGDYGYTF	TGTGCCAGCAGCTCCGCCCCGACAGGGGGGGACTATGGCTACACCTTC
NA	NA	TRBV6-5	TRBJ1-4	CASQGRRGGEKLFF	TGTGCCAGTCAGGGGCGTCGGGGTGGTGAAAAACTGTTTTTT
NA	TRBD2	TRBV30	TRBJ2-3	CAWDPGAGGITDTQYF	TGTGCCTGGGATCCCGGTGCGGGGGGGATCACAGATACGCAGTATTTT
NA	TRBD1	TRBV3-1/TRBV3-2	TRBJ2-7	CASSQDAGQGAYEQYF	TGTGCCAGCAGCCAAGATGCGGGACAGGGGGCCTACGAGCAGTACTTC
NA	TRBD1	TRBV9	TRBJ2-1	CASSVGTGGLNEQFF	TGTGCCAGCAGCGTAGGGACAGGGGGTCTCAATGAGCAGTTCTTC
NA	NA	TRBV30	TRBJ1-6	CAWSATGIVTLHF	TGTGCCTGGAGTGCCACAGGGATTGTGACCCTCCACTTT
NA	TRBD1	TRBV18	TRBJ2-5	CASSLIDRGETQYF	TGTGCCAGCTCCCTCATCGACAGGGGTGAGACCCAGTACTTC
NA	TRBD1	TRBV5-1	TRBJ2-2	CASSLRPPGQGYTGELFF	TGCGCCAGCAGCTTGAGGCCACCGGGACAGGGGTACACCGGGGAGCTGTTTTTT